Presented here are 25 T cell receptor beta chains from one specimen sequenced in a study of radiotherapy plus CTLA-4 blockade in lung cancer. Assay: immunoSEQ multiplex PCR; the TCRdb copy retains only in-frame clones and omits some. This sample yields tens of thousands of clones, of which about 80% are seen a single time; 13% to 15% belongs to the top ten. The sample consisted of peripheral blood, taken from a patient treated with radiotherapy plus ipilimumab. Receptors originate from a human donor with non-small cell lung cancer that progressed on radiotherapy plus ipilimumab.

The sample holds one count of this clone. The chain combines TRBV5-6 with TRBJ2-6; D possibly uses TRBD1 or TRBD2 (5 bases each). The CDR3 consists of 16 residues. The V end was cut by 4 bases, the J end by 0 bases, with 11 bases between. Germline loops: CDR1 SGHDT, CDR2 YYEEEE. CDR3 protein: CASSGRGASGANVLTF. As DNA, the CDR3 is TGTGCCAGCAGCGGCCGAGGGGCCTCTGGGGCCAACGTCCTGACTTTC.

The chain links TRBV5-1 to TRBJ2-7; a weak D match, TRBD1 (6 bases). Matching the DNA end better, TRBJ2-5 makes the J call doubtful. The CDR3 length is 13 residues. Germline V gene lookup returns CDR1 SGHRS and CDR2 YFSETQ. The CDR3 coding sequence is TGCGCCAGCAGCTTGTCAGGGGAAGAGACCCAGTACTTC. This translates into CASSLSGEETQYF.

The chain recombines TRBV2 with TRBJ2-7; 11 bases map to TRBD1. Trimming cost V 7 bases and J 2 bases; bases outside gene matches: 16. In germline, CDR1 is SNHLY, CDR2 FYNNEI. This CDR3 is 18 amino acids long. The CDR3 spells CASTSRKVRDRGTYEQYF. The CDR3 DNA follows: TGTGCCAGCACCTCCCGTAAGGTCCGGGACAGGGGGACCTACGAGCAGTACTTC.

The sample holds a few counts of this clone. V and J are TRBV19 and TRBJ2-1, with 8 bases aligning to TRBD2. Germline values: CDR1 LNHDA, CDR2 SQIVND (reference sequence). This CDR3 comprises 16 residues. V shed 1 base, J shed 9 bases, and the junction held 11 bases outside the gene matches. The CDR3 sequence: CASSIVDGRAGGEQFF. As DNA, the CDR3 is TGTGCCAGTAGTATAGTTGACGGGAGGGCCGGGGGTGAGCAGTTCTTC. Using reference TRBV19 and TRBJ2-1 for the parts outside the CDR3, the full variable domain is DGGITQSPKYLFRKEGQNVTLSCEQNLNHDAMYWYRQDPGQGLRLIYYSQIVNDFQKGDIAEGYSVSREKKESFPLTVTSAQKNPTAFYLCASSIVDGRAGGEQFFGPGTRLTVL.

This chain uses TRBV14 with TRBJ1-4, with D possibly matching TRBD1 (5 bases). V shed 2 bases and J shed 2 bases, with 12 bases lying between them. CDR3 length equals 16 residues. Germline values: CDR1 SGHDN, CDR2 FVKESK. The CDR3 DNA reads TGTGCCAGCAGCCAACGACGGGGGGTGACTAATGAAAAACTGTTTTTT. Translating gives CASSQRRGVTNEKLFF.

Only one count was recorded for this clone. The gene calls are TRBV29-1 and TRBJ1-1; no definite D call. Trimming shortened V by 8 bases and J by 0 bases, and 13 bases separated the two germline ends. Germline V gene data show CDR1 as SQVTM and CDR2 as ANQGSEA. This CDR3 contains 13 residues. The CDR3 DNA is TGCAGCACGAATCGGGGAATGAACACTGAAGCTTTCTTT. Amino acids: CSTNRGMNTEAFF.

The rearrangement links TRBV13 to TRBJ2-1; TRBD2 aligns across 9 bases. Germline values: CDR1 PRHDT, CDR2 FYEKMQ (reference sequence). With 5 bases clipped from V and 6 bases from J, the junction kept 8 bases outside the gene matches. This CDR3 comprises 15 residues. The CDR3 sequence: CASSLSGSTANEQFF. In nucleotides, the CDR3 is TGTGCCAGCAGCCTTAGCGGGAGTACGGCCAATGAGCAGTTCTTC.

This chain joins TRBV4-3 and TRBJ2-1; D might be TRBD1 (6 bases). This CDR3 has 14 residues. Germline V gene data show CDR1 as LGHNA and CDR2 as YSLEER. The V end was cut by 4 bases, the J end by 4 bases, with 11 bases between. As DNA, the CDR3 is TGCGCCAGCAGCCGGACAGCGACTTACAATGAGCAGTTCTTC. It yields the protein CASSRTATYNEQFF.

The CDR3 DNA is TGTGCCAGCAGCCGAGACCAGGGAGTCTATGGCTACACCTTC. Its translation: CASSRDQGVYGYTF. The V gene is TRBV14, the J gene TRBJ1-2; a weak D match, TRBD1 (5 bases). The CDR3 totals 14 residues. CDR1 and CDR2 from the germline V gene are SGHDN and FVKESK. With 4 bases removed from V and 4 bases from J, the gap between germline ends came to 13 bases.

In this sample, this clone turned up once. The chain combines TRBV30 with TRBJ1-4; TRBD1 agrees at 9 bases. The length of the CDR3 is 13 residues. V gave up 5 bases and J gave up 8 bases; unmatched junction bases: 6. Looked up from germline, CDR1 is GTSNPN and CDR2 is SVGIG (reference sequence). The CDR3 region has the DNA TGTGCCTGGGGACAGGGGCTTGGAGAAAAACTGTTTTTT. Translation: CAWGQGLGEKLFF.

The genes are TRBV5-5 and TRBJ1-3, with a weak D call TRBD1 (6 bases). The CDR3 contains 16 residues. The germline CDR1 and CDR2 sequences are SGHKS and YYEKEE (reference sequence). Trimming removed 0 bases at V and 6 bases at J, with 16 bases between. CDR3 in DNA: TGTGCCAGCAGCTTGGAGCCGGGGGCGAACGTAAACACCATATATTTT. As protein: CASSLEPGANVNTIYF.

The V and J genes are TRBV15 and TRBJ2-7, with D perhaps TRBD2 (6 bases). Trimming took 0 bases from V and 3 from J, leaving 9 bases between them. The CDR3 has 14 amino acids. Germline values: CDR1 LNHNV, CDR2 YYDKDF (reference sequence). The CDR3 loop reads CATSRDAGSYEQYF. DNA of the CDR3: TGTGCCACCAGCAGAGATGCGGGGAGCTACGAGCAGTACTTC. Together with reference TRBV15 and TRBJ2-7, the CDR3 gives the full variable domain: DAMVIQNPRYQVTQFGKPVTLSCSQTLNHNVMYWYQQKSSQAPKLLFHYYDKDFNNEADTPDNFQSRRPNTSFCFLDIRSPGLGDTAMYLCATSRDAGSYEQYFGPGTRLTVT.

The chain employs TRBV5-8 and TRBJ1-6, with 12 bases identical to TRBD1. Germline loops: CDR1 SGHTS, CDR2 YDEGEE. This CDR3 contains 15 residues. Trimming at V came to 4 bases and at J to 9 bases, leaving 5 bases not matched to a gene. CDR3 DNA: TGTGCCAGCAGCCCGGGACAGGGGGCACCTTCACCCCTCCACTTT. Protein: CASSPGQGAPSPLHF.

V gene TRBV18 combines with J gene TRBJ2-5, with 8 bases aligning to TRBD1. Germline-derived CDR1 and CDR2 are KGHSH and LQKENI. CDR3 length: 15 residues. V lost 4 bases to trimming and J lost 0 bases; unmatched junction nucleotides: 4. The CDR3 sequence: CASSRRTGYQETQYF. CDR3 sequence (DNA): TGTGCCAGCTCACGCCGGACAGGGTACCAAGAGACCCAGTACTTC. The full variable domain, completed using reference TRBV18 and TRBJ2-5, is NAGVMQNPRHLVRRRGQEARLRCSPMKGHSHVYWYRQLPEEGLKFMVYLQKENIIDESGMPKERFSAEFPKEGPSILRIQQVVRGDSAAYFCASSRRTGYQETQYFGPGTRLLVL.

This sequence joins TRBV2 and TRBJ2-7; D is perhaps TRBD1 (7 bases). Looked up from germline, CDR1 is SNHLY and CDR2 is FYNNEI. V was clipped by 6 bases and J by 2 bases, with 17 bases between them. The CDR3 totals 15 residues. Here the CDR3 reads CASSLGGTAAYEQYF. For the CDR3, the DNA is TGTGCCAGCAGCCTTGGAGGGACAGCAGCCTACGAGCAGTACTTC. The whole variable domain, remainder taken from reference TRBV2 and TRBJ2-7, is EPEVTQTPSHQVTQMGQEVILRCVPISNHLYFYWYRQILGQKVEFLVSFYNNEISEKSEIFDDQFSVERPDGSNFTLKIRSTKLEDSAMYFCASSLGGTAAYEQYFGPGTRLTVT.

The V gene is TRBV4-3, the J gene TRBJ2-7; 8 bases match TRBD1. The germline V gene encodes CDR1 LGHNA and CDR2 YSLEER. V lost 1 base and J lost 5; bases outside the gene matches: 7. This CDR3 has 15 residues. The CDR3 sequence: CASSQVYRGMNEQYF. The CDR3 nucleotides read TGCGCCAGCAGCCAAGTTTACAGGGGGATGAACGAGCAGTACTTC.

This chain joins TRBV5-4 and TRBJ2-5; 15 bases match TRBD2. The CDR3 loop spans 15 amino acids. J lost 4 bases, V lost 4 bases, and 2 bases had no gene match. Looked up from germline, CDR1 is SGHNT and CDR2 is YYREEE (reference sequence). The CDR3 nucleotides read TGTGCCAGCAGCGAGGGACTAGCGGGAGGAGAGACCCAGTACTTC. Residues: CASSEGLAGGETQYF.

The gene calls are TRBV7-2 and TRBJ2-1; D ambiguous. V was pared by 2 bases and J by 3 bases, with 11 bases between. Per germline, CDR1 SGHTA and CDR2 FQGNSA. The CDR3 contains 15 residues. The CDR3 loop is CASSLLASFYNEQFF. The CDR3 DNA sequence: TGTGCCAGCAGCTTATTGGCTAGTTTCTACAATGAGCAGTTCTTC.

The CDR3 nucleotides read TGTGCCACCAGCCCGGGACTAGCGGGAGTCAATGAGCAGTTCTTC. Encoded protein: CATSPGLAGVNEQFF. The rearrangement uses TRBV10-3 and TRBJ2-1, with TRBD2 matching 14 bases. The CDR3 length is 15 residues. J was trimmed by 6 bases and V by 10 bases; bases with no gene match: 8. Germline CDR1 ENHRY, CDR2 SYGVKD.

In its sample, this clone was seen once. This chain uses TRBV10-3 with TRBJ1-4; 8 bases match TRBD1. Unmatched junction bases numbered 6, after V lost 7 bases and J lost 8 bases. The V gene's germline CDR1 is ENHRY and CDR2 SYGVKD. This CDR3 is 13 amino acids long. The chain's CDR3 is CAINQGAGEKLFF. DNA for the CDR3: TGTGCCATCAATCAGGGGGCTGGAGAAAAACTGTTTTTT.

This clone was counted between two and nine times. The same CDR3 arises from other DNA sequences in this sample as well. CDR3 residues: CASSSTNYGYTF. In DNA form, the CDR3 reads TGTGCCAGCAGCTCGACTAACTATGGCTACACCTTC. The V call is TRBV7-9, the J call TRBJ1-2; D not resolved. V dropped 4 bases and J dropped 0 bases, with 3 bases sitting between them. CDR3 size: 12 residues. Per germline, CDR1 SEHNR and CDR2 FQNEAQ (reference sequence).

This clone was detected a few times. The chain couples TRBV10-3 to TRBJ1-1, with 11 bases identical to TRBD1. The germline gives CDR1 ENHRY, CDR2 SYGVKD. The CDR3 sequence is 14 residues long. The junction had 0 bases not matched to a gene; V was cut back by 2 bases and J by 4 bases. CDR3 loop: CAISEGQGATEAFF. The CDR3 region has the DNA TGTGCCATCAGTGAGGGACAGGGGGCCACTGAAGCTTTCTTT.

This rearrangement joins TRBV18 to TRBJ1-4; weak D call: TRBD1 (6 bases). The length of the CDR3 is 15 residues. Trimming took off 4 bases at V and 3 bases at J, with 12 bases between the two ends. Looked up from germline, CDR1 is KGHSH and CDR2 is LQKENI. The CDR3 nucleotides are TGTGCCAGCTCACAAACGGACAGTGCTAATGAAAAACTGTTTTTT. This codes for CASSQTDSANEKLFF.

This clone was detected once. This chain connects TRBV5-4 to TRBJ2-1, with a tentative D call TRBD2 (5 bases). Germline V gene lookup returns CDR1 SGHNT and CDR2 YYREEE (reference sequence). The CDR3 is made up of 14 amino acids. Trimming stripped 1 base from V and 5 bases from J, with 10 bases between. This chain's CDR3 is CASSLNQRDNEQFF. In nucleotides, the CDR3 is TGTGCCAGCAGCTTGAACCAGAGGGACAATGAGCAGTTCTTC.

The chain has TRBV25-1 and TRBJ2-3; D is perhaps TRBD2 (6 bases). Trimming took 3 bases from V and 4 from J, leaving 14 bases between them. The CDR3 sequence is 15 residues long. CDR1 MGHDK and CDR2 SYGVNS come from the germline V gene. The CDR3 nucleotides read TGTGCCAGCAGTGATGGCGGAGGGCCAGCAGATACGCAGTATTTT. It specifies CASSDGGGPADTQYF.